This T cell receptor (beta chain) was captured by sequencing in a study of tumor-infiltrating lymphocytes in localized non-small cell lung cancer. Overall study: From each patient, both tumor and uninvolved lung, non-adjacent to tumor, were sampled. Overall study findings and caveats: Higher tumor T cell infiltration than in uninvolved lung was supported by TCRbeta sequencing. T-cell fraction did not differ between immunotypes IM1 and IM2.

Notes on this clone: Its antigen is as yet unknown.

The repertoire was sequenced with immunoSEQ multiplex PCR; TCRdb's copy has only in-frame clones and lacks some. The sample contains approximately 15,000 clones, about 84% of which appear only once. V was cut by 7 bases and J by 6 bases, with 12 bases left in between. The CDR3 spans 12 residues. Germline CDR1 and CDR2: GTSNPN and SVGIG (reference sequence). The receptor's source is a human donor with non-small cell lung cancer. The chain links TRBV30 to TRBJ2-2; the D is unclear. Sequencing was performed on uninvolved lung tissue not adjacent to the tumor. CDR3 DNA: TGTGCCTCACCAGGAAGGGCCGGGGAGCTGTTTTTT. Its protein product is CASPGRAGELFF.